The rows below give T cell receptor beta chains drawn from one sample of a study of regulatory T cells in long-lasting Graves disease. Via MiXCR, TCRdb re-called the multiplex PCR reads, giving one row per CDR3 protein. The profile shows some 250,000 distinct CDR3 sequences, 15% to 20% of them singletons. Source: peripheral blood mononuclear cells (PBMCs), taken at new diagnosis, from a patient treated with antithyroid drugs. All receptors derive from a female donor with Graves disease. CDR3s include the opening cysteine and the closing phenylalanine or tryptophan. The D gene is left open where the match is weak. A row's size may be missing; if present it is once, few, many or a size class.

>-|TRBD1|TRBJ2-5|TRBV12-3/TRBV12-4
CASSFTGVETQYF
TGTGCCAGCAGTTTTACAGGGGTGGAGACCCAGTACTTC
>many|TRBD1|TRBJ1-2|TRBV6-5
CASSYSMYEDRVHGYTF
TGTGCCAGCAGTTACTCGATGTATGAGGACAGGGTTCATGGCTACACCTTC
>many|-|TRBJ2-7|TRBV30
CAWSPIGGTYEQYF
TGTGCCTGGAGCCCTATAGGGGGAACCTACGAGCAGTACTTC
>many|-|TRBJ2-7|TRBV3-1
CASSQDRTIPLGEQYF
TGTGCCAGCAGCCAAGATAGGACTATTCCCTTGGGGGAGCAGTACTTC
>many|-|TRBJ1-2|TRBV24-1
CATSAVYDRGRRGYTF
TGTGCCACCAGTGCCGTTTACGACCGTGGCAGGCGTGGCTACACCTTC
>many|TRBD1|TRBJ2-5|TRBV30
CAFHRDSQETQYF
TGTGCCTTCCACCGGGACAGTCAAGAGACCCAGTACTTC
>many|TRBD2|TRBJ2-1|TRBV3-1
CASSQDPARGGSSYNEQFF
TGTGCCAGCAGCCAAGATCCAGCGCGCGGGGGGAGCTCCTACAATGAGCAGTTCTTC
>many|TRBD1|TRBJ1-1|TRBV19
CASSMTGPNTEAFF
TGTGCCAGTAGTATGACAGGGCCGAACACTGAAGCTTTCTTT
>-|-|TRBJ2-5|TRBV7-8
CASSWGAGRQETQYF
TGTGCCAGCAGCTGGGGGGCAGGGAGACAAGAGACCCAGTACTTC
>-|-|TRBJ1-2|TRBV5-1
CASSLQGSNYGYTF
TGCGCCAGCAGCTTACAGGGTTCCAACTATGGCTACACCTTC
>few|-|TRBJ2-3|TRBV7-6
CASSLSSSPQYF
TGTGCCAGCAGCTTAAGTTCTAGCCCGCAGTATTTT
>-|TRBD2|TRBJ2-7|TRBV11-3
CASSSNSGRPNEQYF
TGTGCCAGCAGCTCGAACAGCGGGAGACCCAACGAGCAGTACTTC
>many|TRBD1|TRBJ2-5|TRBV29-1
CSVESGGGETQYF
TGCAGCGTTGAATCAGGGGGTGGGGAGACCCAGTACTTC
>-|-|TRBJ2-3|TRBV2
CASALQAASTDTQYF
TGTGCCAGCGCTCTTCAAGCGGCTAGCACAGATACGCAGTATTTT
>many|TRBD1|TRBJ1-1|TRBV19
CASNLGQGGTEAFF
TGTGCCAGTAATCTAGGACAGGGGGGAACTGAAGCTTTCTTT
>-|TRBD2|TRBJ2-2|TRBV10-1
CASMRMAGECTGELFF
TGCGCCAGCATGCGTATGGCGGGGGAATGTACCGGGGAGCTGTTTTTT
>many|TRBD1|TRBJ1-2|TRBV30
CAWSDWTGRNYGYTF
TGTGCCTGGAGTGACTGGACAGGGAGGAACTATGGCTACACCTTC
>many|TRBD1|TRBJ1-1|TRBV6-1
CASRGGQGISEAFF
TGTGCCAGCAGGGGCGGACAGGGTATCTCTGAAGCTTTCTTT
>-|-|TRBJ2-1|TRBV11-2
CASSTQVRYNEQFF
TGTGCCAGCAGCACCCAGGTCCGGTACAATGAGCAGTTCTTC
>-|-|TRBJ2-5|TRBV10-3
CAISESDRAGDQETQYF
TGTGCCATCAGTGAGTCGGACAGGGCGGGAGACCAAGAGACCCAGTACTTC
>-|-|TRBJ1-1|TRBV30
CAWSVRCLVGTEALF
TGTGCCTGGAGTGTAAGATGCCTGGTAGGCACTGAAGCTCTCTTT
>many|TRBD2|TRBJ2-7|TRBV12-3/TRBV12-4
CASSLTSGYSYEQYF
TGTGCCAGCAGTTTAACTAGCGGGTACTCCTACGAGCAGTACTTC
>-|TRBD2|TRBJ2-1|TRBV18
CASSPTSASNEQFF
TGTGCCAGCTCACCGACTAGCGCGAGCAATGAGCAGTTCTTC
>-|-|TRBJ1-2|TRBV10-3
CAISESGGYGYTF
TGTGCCATCAGTGAGTCGGGGGGCTATGGCTACACCTTC
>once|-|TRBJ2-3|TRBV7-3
CASSSIGQMVDTQYF
TGTGCCAGCAGCTCGATTGGACAGATGGTGGATACGCAGTATTTT
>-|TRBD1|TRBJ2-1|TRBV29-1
CSVKDRGGWNEQFF
TGCAGCGTAAAGGACAGGGGCGGATGGAATGAGCAGTTCTTC
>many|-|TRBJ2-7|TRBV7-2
CASSPYLDEQYF
TGTGCCAGCAGCCCCTATTTAGACGAGCAGTACTTC
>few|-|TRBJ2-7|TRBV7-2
CASSLRTGLYF
TGTGCCAGCAGCCTCCGGACTGGGTTGTACTTC
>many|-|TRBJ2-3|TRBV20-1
CSARDGGAQWTDTQYF
TGCAGTGCTAGAGATGGGGGGGCGCAGTGGACAGATACGCAGTATTTT
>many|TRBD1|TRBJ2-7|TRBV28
CASSLAGTAYYEQYF
TGTGCCAGCAGTTTGGCCGGGACAGCCTACTACGAGCAGTACTTC
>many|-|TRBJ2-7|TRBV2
CASSEVAGSSEQYF
TGTGCCAGCAGTGAGGTAGCAGGATCTAGCGAGCAGTACTTC
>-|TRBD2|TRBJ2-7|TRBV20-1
CSARGLASSYEQYF
TGCAGTGCCAGGGGACTAGCGAGCTCCTACGAGCAGTACTTC